This T cell receptor (beta chain) was observed in a study of T cells in Graves' hyperthyroidism and ophthalmopathy. This clonotype was recorded a few times. RNA transcripts provided the source from which TCR beta CDR3 regions were amplified. A first-round RT-PCR of the TCR CDR3 used the HTBI primer set. TCRdb recomputed calls from the multiplex PCR reads with MiXCR, one row per CDR3 protein. This table has hundreds of thousands of distinct CDR3 sequences, about 35% appearing once. V was shortened by 0 bases and J by 4 bases, with 12 bases between the two germline ends. The CDR3 sequence is 15 residues long. CDR1 and CDR2 from the germline V gene are MNHNY and SVGAGI (reference sequence).

What was sequenced was blood. V usage is TRBV6-6 and J usage is TRBJ1-2; D is ambiguous. The source of this sequence is a woman between 40 and 55 years old with Graves' hyperthyroidism. The CDR3 region has the DNA TGTGCCAGCAGTTACTCTCCAGACCAAGGCTATGGCTACACCTTC. As protein: CASSYSPDQGYGYTF.